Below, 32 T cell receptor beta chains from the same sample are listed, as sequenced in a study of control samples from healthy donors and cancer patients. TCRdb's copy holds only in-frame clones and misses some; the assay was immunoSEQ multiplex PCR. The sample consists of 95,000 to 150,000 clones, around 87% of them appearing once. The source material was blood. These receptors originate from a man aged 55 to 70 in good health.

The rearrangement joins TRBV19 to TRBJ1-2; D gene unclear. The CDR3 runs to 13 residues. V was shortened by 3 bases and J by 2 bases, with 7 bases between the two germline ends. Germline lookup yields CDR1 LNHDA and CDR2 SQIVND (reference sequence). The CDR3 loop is CASSIIGNYGYTF. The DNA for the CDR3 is TGTGCCAGTAGTATTATTGGCAACTATGGCTACACCTTC.

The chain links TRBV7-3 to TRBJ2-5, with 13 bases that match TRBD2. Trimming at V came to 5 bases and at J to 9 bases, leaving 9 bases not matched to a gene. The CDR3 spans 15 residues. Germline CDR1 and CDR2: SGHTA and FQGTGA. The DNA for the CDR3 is TGTGCCAGCAGCCTGGGGACTAGCGGGGCGGGGGCCCAGTACTTC. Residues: CASSLGTSGAGAQYF.

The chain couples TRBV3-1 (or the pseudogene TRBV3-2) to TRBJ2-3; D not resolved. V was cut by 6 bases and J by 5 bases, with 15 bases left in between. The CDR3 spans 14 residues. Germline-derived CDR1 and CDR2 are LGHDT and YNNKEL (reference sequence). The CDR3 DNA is TGTGCCAGCAGGTGGGGTTCAGTAGGAGATACGCAGTATTTT. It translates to CASRWGSVGDTQYF.

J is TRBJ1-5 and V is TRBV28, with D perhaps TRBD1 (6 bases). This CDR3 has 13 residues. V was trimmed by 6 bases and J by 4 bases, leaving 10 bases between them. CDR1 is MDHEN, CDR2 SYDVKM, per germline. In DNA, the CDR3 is TGTGCCAGCAGCACCACAGGGAATCAGCCCCAGCATTTT. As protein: CASSTTGNQPQHF. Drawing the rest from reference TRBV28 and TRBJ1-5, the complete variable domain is DVKVTQSSRYLVKRTGEKVFLECVQDMDHENMFWYRQDPGLGLRLIYFSYDVKMKEKGDIPEGYSVSREKKERFSLILESASTNQTSMYLCASSTTGNQPQHFGDGTRLSIL.

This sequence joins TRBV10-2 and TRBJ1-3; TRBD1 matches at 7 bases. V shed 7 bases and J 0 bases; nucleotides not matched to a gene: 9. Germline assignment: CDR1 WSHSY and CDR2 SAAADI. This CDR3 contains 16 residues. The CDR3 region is CASTPGQLTSGNTIYF. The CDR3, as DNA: TGCGCCAGCACCCCGGGACAGTTAACCTCTGGAAACACCATATATTTT.

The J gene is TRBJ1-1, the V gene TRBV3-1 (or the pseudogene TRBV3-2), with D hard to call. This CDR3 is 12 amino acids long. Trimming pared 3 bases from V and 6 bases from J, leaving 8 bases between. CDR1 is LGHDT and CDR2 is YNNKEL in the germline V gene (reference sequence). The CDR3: CASSHPRAEAFF. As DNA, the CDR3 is TGTGCCAGCAGCCACCCTCGGGCTGAAGCTTTCTTT.

CDR3 nucleotides: TGCGCCAGCAGCTTTGCGACAGGGTCCAATGAGCAGTTCTTC. Amino acid sequence: CASSFATGSNEQFF. This rearrangement joins TRBV5-1 to TRBJ2-1, with 7 bases lining up with TRBD1. CDR1 SGHRS and CDR2 YFSETQ come from the germline V gene. This CDR3 comprises 14 residues. The V gene end was trimmed by 2 bases and the J gene end by 6 bases; junction bases not matched to a gene: 5.

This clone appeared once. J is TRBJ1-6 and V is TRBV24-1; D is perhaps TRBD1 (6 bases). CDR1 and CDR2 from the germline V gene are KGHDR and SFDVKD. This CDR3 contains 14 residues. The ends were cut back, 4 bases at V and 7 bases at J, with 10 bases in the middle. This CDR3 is CATSEAGENSPLHF. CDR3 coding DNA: TGTGCCACCAGTGAAGCAGGGGAAAATTCACCCCTCCACTTT.

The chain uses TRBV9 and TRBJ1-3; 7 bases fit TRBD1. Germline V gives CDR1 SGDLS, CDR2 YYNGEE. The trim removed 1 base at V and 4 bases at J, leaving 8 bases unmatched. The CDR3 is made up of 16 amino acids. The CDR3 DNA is TGTGCCAGCAGCGTATCGACAGGGAGCACGGGAAACACCATATATTTT. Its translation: CASSVSTGSTGNTIYF.

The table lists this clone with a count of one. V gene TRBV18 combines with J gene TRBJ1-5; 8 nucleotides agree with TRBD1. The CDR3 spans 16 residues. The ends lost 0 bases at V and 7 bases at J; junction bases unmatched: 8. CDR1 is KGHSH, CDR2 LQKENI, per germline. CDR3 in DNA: TGTGCCAGCTCACCACCTAACGCAGGGGGCAGCCAGCCCCAGCATTTT. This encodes CASSPPNAGGSQPQHF.

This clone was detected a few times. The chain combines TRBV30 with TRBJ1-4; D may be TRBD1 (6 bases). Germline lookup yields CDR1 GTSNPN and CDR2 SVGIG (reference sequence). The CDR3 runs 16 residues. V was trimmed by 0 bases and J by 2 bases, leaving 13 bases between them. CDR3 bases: TGTGCCTGGAGTGTACGCAGGGGTGCCACTAATGAAAAACTGTTTTTT. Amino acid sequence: CAWSVRRGATNEKLFF.

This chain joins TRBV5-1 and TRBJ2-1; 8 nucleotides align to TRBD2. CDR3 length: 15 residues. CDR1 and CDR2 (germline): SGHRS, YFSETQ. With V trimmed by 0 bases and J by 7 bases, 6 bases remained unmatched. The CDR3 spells CASSLAGGARNEQFF. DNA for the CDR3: TGCGCCAGCAGCTTGGCGGGGGGGGCAAGGAATGAGCAGTTCTTC. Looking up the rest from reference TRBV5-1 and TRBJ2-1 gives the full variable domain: KAGVTQTPRYLIKTRGQQVTLSCSPISGHRSVSWYQQTPGQGLQFLFEYFSETQRNKGNFPGRFSGRQFSNSRSEMNVSTLELGDSALYLCASSLAGGARNEQFFGPGTRLTVL.

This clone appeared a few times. The CDR3 nucleotides read TGTGCCAGTAGTATAGGGCTGGGGGGATCCGGGGCCAACGTCCTGACTTTC. As protein: CASSIGLGGSGANVLTF. The chain has TRBV19 and TRBJ2-6, with D possibly TRBD2 on 6 matching bases. The CDR3 contains 17 residues. CDR1 is LNHDA and CDR2 is SQIVND in the germline V gene (reference sequence). V was shortened by 1 base and J by 4 bases, with 14 bases between the two germline ends.

The CDR3 reads CASSYSTPETQYF. DNA of the CDR3: TGTGCCAGCAGTTACTCAACCCCGGAGACCCAGTACTTC. This chain links TRBV6-2 or TRBV6-3 with TRBJ2-5; no clear D. The CDR3 is 13 amino acids. Germline lookup yields CDR1 MNHEY and CDR2 SVGEGT. Deletions cut 0 bases from V and 5 bases from J, with 7 bases between.

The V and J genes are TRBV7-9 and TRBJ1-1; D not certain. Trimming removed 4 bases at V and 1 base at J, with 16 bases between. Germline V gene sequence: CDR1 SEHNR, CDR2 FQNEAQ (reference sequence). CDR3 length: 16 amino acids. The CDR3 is CASSYLGGVTNTEAFF. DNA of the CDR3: TGTGCCAGCAGCTATTTAGGCGGGGTGACGAACACTGAAGCTTTCTTT.

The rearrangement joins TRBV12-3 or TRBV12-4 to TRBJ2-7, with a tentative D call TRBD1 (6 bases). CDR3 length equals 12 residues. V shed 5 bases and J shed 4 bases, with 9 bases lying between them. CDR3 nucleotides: TGTGCCAGCAGTCAACAGGGTTACGAGCAGTACTTC. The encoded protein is CASSQQGYEQYF.

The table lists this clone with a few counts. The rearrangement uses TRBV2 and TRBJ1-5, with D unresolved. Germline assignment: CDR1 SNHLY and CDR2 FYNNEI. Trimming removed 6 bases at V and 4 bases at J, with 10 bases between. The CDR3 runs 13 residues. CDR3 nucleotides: TGTGCCAGCAGCGACGAACAAAATCAGCCCCAGCATTTT. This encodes CASSDEQNQPQHF.

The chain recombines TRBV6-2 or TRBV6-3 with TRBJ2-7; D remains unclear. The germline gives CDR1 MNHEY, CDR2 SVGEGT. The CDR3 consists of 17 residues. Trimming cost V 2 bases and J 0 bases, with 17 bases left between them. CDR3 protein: CASSYGPTDRNSYEQYF. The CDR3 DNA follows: TGTGCCAGCAGTTACGGACCAACAGATAGGAACTCCTACGAGCAGTACTTC.

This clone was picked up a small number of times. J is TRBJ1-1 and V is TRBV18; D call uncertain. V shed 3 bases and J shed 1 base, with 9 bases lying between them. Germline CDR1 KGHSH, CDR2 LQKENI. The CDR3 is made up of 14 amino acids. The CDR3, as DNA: TGTGCCAGCTCACCGGCCCAGAGGAACACTGAAGCTTTCTTT. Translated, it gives CASSPAQRNTEAFF.

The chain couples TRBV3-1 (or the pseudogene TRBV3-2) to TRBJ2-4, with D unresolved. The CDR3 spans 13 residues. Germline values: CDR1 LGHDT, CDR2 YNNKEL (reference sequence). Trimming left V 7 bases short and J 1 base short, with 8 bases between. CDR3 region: CASMGYAKNIQYF. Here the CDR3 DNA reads TGTGCCAGCATGGGGTACGCCAAAAACATTCAGTACTTC.

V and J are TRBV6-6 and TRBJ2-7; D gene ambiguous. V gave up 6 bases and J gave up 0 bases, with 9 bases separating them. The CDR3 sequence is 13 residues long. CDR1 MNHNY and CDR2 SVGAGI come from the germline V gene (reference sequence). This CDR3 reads CASRGPASYEQYF. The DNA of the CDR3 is TGTGCCAGCAGGGGCCCAGCCTCCTACGAGCAGTACTTC.

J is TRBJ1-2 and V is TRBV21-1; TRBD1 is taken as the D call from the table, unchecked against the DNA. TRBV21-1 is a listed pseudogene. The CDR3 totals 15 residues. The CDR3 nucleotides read TGTGCCAGCAGCAAGGCCGGGACACCTTCACATGGCTACACCTTC. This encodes CASSKAGTPSHGYTF.

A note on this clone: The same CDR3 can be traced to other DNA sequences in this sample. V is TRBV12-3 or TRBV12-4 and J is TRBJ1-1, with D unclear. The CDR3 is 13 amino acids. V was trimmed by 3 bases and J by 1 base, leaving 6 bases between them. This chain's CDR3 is CASSFGRNTEAFF. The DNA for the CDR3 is TGTGCCAGCAGTTTTGGCCGGAACACTGAAGCTTTCTTT.

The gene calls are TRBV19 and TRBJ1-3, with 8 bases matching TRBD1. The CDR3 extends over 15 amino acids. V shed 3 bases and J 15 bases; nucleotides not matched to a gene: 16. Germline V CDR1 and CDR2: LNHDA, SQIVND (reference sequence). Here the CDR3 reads CASSMGAGTGEPPYF. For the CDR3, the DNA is TGTGCCAGTAGTATGGGGGCCGGGACAGGCGAGCCCCCATATTTT.

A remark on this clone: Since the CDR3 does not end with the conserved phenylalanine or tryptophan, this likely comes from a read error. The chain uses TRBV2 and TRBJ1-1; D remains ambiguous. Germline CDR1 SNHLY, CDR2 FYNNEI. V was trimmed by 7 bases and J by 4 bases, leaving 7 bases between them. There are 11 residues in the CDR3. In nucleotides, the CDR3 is TGTGCCAGCATGAGGTTCACTGAAGCTTTCCTT. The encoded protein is CASMRFTEAFL.

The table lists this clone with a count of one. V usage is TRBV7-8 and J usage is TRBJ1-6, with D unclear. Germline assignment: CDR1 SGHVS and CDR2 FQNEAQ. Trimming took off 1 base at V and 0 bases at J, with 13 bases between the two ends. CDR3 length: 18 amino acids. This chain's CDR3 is CASSLDSILSSYNSPLHF. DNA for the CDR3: TGTGCCAGCAGCTTAGACAGCATCCTGAGCTCCTATAATTCACCCCTCCACTTT.

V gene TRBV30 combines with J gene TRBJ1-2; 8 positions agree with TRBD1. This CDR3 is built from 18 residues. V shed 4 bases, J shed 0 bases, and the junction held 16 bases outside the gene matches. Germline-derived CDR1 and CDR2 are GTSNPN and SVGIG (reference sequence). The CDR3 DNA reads TGTGCCTGGATCAAATTTTCCCGGGACAGGACAACTAACTATGGCTACACCTTC. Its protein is CAWIKFSRDRTTNYGYTF. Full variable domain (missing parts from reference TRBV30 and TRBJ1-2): SQTIHQWPATLVQPVGSPLSLECTVEGTSNPNLYWYRQAAGRGLQLLFYSVGIGQISSEVPQNLSASRPQDRQFILSSKKLLLSDSGFYLCAWIKFSRDRTTNYGYTFGSGTRLTVV.

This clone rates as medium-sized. CDR3 nucleotides: TGTGCCAGCAGTGAAGCGAACAGGGGAGGCAATTCACCCCTCCACTTT. Amino acid sequence: CASSEANRGGNSPLHF. V is TRBV6-1 and J is TRBJ1-6, with 7 bases identical to TRBD1. CDR1 and CDR2 from the germline V gene are MNHNS and SASEGT. The V gene end was trimmed by 0 bases and the J gene end by 7 bases; junction bases not matched to a gene: 6. This CDR3 has 16 amino acids.

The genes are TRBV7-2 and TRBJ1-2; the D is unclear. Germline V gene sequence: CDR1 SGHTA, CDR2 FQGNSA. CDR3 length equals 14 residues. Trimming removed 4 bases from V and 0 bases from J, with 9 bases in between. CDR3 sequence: CASSSGPTNYGYTF. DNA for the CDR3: TGTGCCAGCAGCTCGGGCCCCACTAACTATGGCTACACCTTC.

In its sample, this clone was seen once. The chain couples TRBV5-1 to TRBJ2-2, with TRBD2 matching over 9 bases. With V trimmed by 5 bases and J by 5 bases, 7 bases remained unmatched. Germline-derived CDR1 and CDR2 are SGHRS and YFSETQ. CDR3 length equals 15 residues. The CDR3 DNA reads TGCGCCAGCAGTGGACTAGCGACGGGAACCGGGGAGCTGTTTTTT. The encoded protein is CASSGLATGTGELFF.

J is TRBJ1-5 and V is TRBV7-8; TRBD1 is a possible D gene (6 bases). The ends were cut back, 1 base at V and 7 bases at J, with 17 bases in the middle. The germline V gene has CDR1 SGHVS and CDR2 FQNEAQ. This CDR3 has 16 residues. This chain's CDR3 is CASSLDLTGPRQPQHF. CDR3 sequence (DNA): TGTGCCAGCAGCTTAGATCTCACAGGGCCACGACAGCCCCAGCATTTT.

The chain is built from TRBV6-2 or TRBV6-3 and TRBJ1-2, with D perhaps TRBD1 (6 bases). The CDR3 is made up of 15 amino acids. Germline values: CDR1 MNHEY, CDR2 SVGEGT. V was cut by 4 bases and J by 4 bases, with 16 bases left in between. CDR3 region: CASSSLTGLGYGYTF. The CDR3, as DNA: TGTGCCAGCAGTTCGTTGACAGGCCTGGGCTATGGCTACACCTTC.